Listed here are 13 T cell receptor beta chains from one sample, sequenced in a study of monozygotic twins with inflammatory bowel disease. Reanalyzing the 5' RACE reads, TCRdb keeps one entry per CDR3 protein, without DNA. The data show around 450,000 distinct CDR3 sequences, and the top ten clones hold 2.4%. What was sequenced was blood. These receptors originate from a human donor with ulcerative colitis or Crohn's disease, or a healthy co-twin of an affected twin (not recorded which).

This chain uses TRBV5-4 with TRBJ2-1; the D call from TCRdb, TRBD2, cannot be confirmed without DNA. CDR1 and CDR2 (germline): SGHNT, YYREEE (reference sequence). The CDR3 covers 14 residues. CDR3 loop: CASSRTAAYNEQFF.

The CDR3 protein is CASRQRGATGNTIYF. V and J are TRBV28 and TRBJ1-3; absent DNA, TCRdb's TRBD1 call cannot be checked. Germline V gives CDR1 MDHEN, CDR2 SYDVKM. CDR3 length equals 15 residues.

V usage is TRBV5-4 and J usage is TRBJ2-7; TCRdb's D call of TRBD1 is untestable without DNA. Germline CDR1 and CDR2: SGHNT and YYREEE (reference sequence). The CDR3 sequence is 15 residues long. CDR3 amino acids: CASSFRTGRIYEQYF.

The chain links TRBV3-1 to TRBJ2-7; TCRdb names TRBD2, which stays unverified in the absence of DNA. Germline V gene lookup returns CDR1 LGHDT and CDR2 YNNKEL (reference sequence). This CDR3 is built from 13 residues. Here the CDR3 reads CASQFSGSYEQYF.

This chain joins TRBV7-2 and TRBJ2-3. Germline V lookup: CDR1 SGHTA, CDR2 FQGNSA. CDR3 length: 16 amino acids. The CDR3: CASSLGASVTTDTQYF.

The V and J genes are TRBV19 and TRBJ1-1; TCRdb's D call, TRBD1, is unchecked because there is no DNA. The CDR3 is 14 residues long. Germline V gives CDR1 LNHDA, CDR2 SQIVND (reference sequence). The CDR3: CASSMYSPNTEAFF.

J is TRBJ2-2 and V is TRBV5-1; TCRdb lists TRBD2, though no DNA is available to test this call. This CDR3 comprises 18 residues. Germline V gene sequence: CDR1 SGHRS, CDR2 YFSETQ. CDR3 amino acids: CASSFPTSGVANTGELFF.

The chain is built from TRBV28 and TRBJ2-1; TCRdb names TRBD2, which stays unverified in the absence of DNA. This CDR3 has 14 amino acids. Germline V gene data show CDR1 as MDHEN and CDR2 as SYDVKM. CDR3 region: CATITSGSRHEQFF.

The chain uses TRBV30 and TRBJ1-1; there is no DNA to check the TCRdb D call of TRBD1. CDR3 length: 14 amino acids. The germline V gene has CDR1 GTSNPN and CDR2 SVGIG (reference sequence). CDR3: CAWSGDSRNTEAFF. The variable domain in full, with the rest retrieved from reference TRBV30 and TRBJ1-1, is SQTIHQWPATLVQPVGSPLSLECTVEGTSNPNLYWYRQAAGRGLQLLFYSVGIGQISSEVPQNLSASRPQDRQFILSSKKLLLSDSGFYLCAWSGDSRNTEAFFGQGTRLTVV.

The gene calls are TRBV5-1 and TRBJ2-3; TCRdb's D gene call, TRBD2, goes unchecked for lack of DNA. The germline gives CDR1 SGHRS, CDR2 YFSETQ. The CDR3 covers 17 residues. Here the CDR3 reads CASSSGLSGPSADTQYF.

The CDR3 sequence: CSARFGGSYQETQYF. The chain combines TRBV20-1 with TRBJ2-5; the D gene TCRdb calls, TRBD1, cannot be checked with no DNA. Germline V lookup: CDR1 DFQATT, CDR2 SNEGSKA (reference sequence). CDR3 size: 15 residues.

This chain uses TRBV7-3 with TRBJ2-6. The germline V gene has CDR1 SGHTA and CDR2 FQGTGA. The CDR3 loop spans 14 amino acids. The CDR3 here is CASSLMSGANVLTF.

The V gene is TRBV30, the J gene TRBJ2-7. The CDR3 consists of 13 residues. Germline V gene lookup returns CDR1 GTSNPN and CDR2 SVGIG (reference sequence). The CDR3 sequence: CAWSIQEKYEQYF. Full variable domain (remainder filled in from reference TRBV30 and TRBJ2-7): SQTIHQWPATLVQPVGSPLSLECTVEGTSNPNLYWYRQAAGRGLQLLFYSVGIGQISSEVPQNLSASRPQDRQFILSSKKLLLSDSGFYLCAWSIQEKYEQYFGPGTRLTVT.